This TCR beta chain is from a study of CD8+CD57+ T cells in acquired aplastic anemia. This CDR3 is built from 14 residues. The V end was cut by 4 bases, the J end by 4 bases, with 14 bases between. Germline CDR1 SGHTA, CDR2 FQGTGA. Genomic DNA was employed as the template in profiling TCR beta VDJ and CDR3. Via MiXCR, TCRdb re-called the reads, giving one row per CDR3 protein. The table shows around 250,000 distinct CDR3 sequences, with approximately 56% occurring only once. This clonotype was sampled from a human donor with severe aplastic anemia or a healthy control (not recorded which). This sequence joins TRBV7-3 and TRBJ2-7; no firm D call. Sequenced sample: sorted CD4+, CD8+, or CD8+CD57+ T cells (not recorded which) from PBMCs. As DNA, the CDR3 is TGTGCCAGCAGCTCGCCAGGTTACGAATACGAGCAGTACTTC. This sequence encodes CASSSPGYEYEQYF.